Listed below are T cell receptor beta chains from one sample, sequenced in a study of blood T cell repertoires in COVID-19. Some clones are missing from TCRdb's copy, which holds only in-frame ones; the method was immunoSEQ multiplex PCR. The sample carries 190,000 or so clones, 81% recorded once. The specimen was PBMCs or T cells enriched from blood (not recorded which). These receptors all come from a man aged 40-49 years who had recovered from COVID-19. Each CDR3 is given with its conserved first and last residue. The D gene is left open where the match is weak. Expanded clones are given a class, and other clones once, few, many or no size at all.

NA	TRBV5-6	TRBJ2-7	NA	TGTGCCAGCAGCTCAACCTACGAGCAGTACTTC	CASSSTYEQYF
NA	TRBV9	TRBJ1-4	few	TGTGCCAGCAGTGTAAACCCGGGGGATGAAAAACTGTTTTTT	CASSVNPGDEKLFF
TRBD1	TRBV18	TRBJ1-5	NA	TGTGCCAGCTCAGATCAGGGGGCGTCGGATCAGCCCCAGCATTTT	CASSDQGASDQPQHF
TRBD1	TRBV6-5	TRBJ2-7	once	TGTGCCAGCAGTCTCGGACAGGGGCAATCCTACGAGCAGTACTTC	CASSLGQGQSYEQYF
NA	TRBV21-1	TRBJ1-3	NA	TGTGCCAGCAGACTAAAGGAACAGGGGGACTCTGGAAACACCATATATTTT	CASRLKEQGDSGNTIYF
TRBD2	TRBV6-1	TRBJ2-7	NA	TGTGCCAGCAGTGCCTATACTAGCGGGGGGGCTAGCGAGCAGTACTTC	CASSAYTSGGASEQYF
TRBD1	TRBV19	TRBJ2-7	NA	TGTGCCAGTAGTCCCCGGACAGGGAGCGACGAGCAGTACTTC	CASSPRTGSDEQYF
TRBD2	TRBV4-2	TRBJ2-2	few	TGTGCCAGCAGCCTACTATCGCAAGCGGGAGAGTCCGGGGAGCTGTTTTTT	CASSLLSQAGESGELFF
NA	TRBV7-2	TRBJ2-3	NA	TGTGCCAGCAGCTTTGGGGGGAACACAGATACGCAGTATTTT	CASSFGGNTDTQYF
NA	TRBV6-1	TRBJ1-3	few	TGTGCCAGCAGTGAGACAGGCTTTAGCTCTGGAAACACCATATATTTT	CASSETGFSSGNTIYF
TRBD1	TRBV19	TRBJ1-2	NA	TGTGCCAGTAGTACCGACTCAGGGGGAAGGGGCTACACCTTC	CASSTDSGGRGYTF
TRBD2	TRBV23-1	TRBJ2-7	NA	TGCGCCAGCTATAGGCAATGTGAGGGACTAGCAAGGCGGGAGCAGTACTTC	CASYRQCEGLARREQYF
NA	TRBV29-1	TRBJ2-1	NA	TGCAGCGCCCGGGACTTTGATGAGCAGTTCTTC	CSARDFDEQFF
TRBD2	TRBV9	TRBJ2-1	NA	TGTGCCAGCAGCGTGAGTTGGGGGAGGGAAAATGAGCAGTTCTTC	CASSVSWGRENEQFF
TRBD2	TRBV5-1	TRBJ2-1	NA	TGCGCCAGCAGCTATGGGAGGGGATGGGGACTCCTCAGGGTCAGGGAGACCAATGAGCAGTTCTTC	CASSYGRGWGLLRVRETNEQFF
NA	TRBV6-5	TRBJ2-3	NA	TGTGCCAGCAGCTCACAGGCAGATACGCAGTATTTT	CASSSQADTQYF
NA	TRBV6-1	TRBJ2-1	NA	TGTGCCAGCAGTGAAGCCGGACTCAATGAGCAGTTCTTC	CASSEAGLNEQFF
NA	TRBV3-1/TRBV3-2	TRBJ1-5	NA	TGTGCCAGCAGCCAAGCTCTCCGGGGAGGGGCTAGCAATCAGCCCCAGCATTTT	CASSQALRGGASNQPQHF
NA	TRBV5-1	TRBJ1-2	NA	TGCGCCAGCAGCCCTCCAGGGATATGGGACTATGGCTACACCTTC	CASSPPGIWDYGYTF
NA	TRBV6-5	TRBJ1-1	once	TGTGCCAGCAGTTATAGGGGTCAGATCGGAGCTTTCTTT	CASSYRGQIGAFF
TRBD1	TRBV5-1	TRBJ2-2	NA	TGCGCCAGCAGGCCCGGGACAGGGAGGGCTAAGGAGCTGTTTTTT	CASRPGTGRAKELFF
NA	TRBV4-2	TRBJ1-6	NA	TGTGCCAGCAGCCATGGAACAGGCCCACCCCTCCACTTT	CASSHGTGPPLHF
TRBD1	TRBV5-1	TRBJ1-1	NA	TGCGCCAGCGGGACAGGTTCCCTTTCCCGCACTGAAGCTTTCTTT	CASGTGSLSRTEAFF
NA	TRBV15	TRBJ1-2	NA	TGTGCCACCAGCAGAGCCTACTATGGCTACACCTTC	CATSRAYYGYTF
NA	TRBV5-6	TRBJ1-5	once	TGTGCCAGCAGCACGGGGGGGGTCTGGAGCAATCAGCCCCAGCATTTT	CASSTGGVWSNQPQHF
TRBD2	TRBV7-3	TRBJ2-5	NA	TGTGCCAGCAGCCGGGCGGGAGTGGTAGGGGAGACCCAGTACTTC	CASSRAGVVGETQYF
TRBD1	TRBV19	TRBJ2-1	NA	TGTGCCAGTAGGCAGGGGGCAAATGAGCAGTTCTTC	CASRQGANEQFF
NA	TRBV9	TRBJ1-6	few	TGTGCCAGCAGCGTAGAGGGGGATAATTCACCCCTCCACTTT	CASSVEGDNSPLHF
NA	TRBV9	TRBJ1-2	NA	TGTGCCAGCAGCGCCCAAGGAGGCAGGGGTGGCTATGGCTACACCTTC	CASSAQGGRGGYGYTF
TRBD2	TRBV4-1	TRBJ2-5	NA	TGCGCCAGCAGCCGAACCCCGGGGCTAGCGGGGGGGAAGACCCAGTACTTC	CASSRTPGLAGGKTQYF
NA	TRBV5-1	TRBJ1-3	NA	TGCGCCAGCAGCTTGGACTTGGGGCGTGGAAACACCATATATTTT	CASSLDLGRGNTIYF
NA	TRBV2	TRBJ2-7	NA	TGTGCCAGCAGTGAGTTCAGGGACGAGCAGTACTTC	CASSEFRDEQYF
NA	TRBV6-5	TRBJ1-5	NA	TGTGCCACCCGGGAGGGCCCTTATAGCAATCAGCCCCAGCATTTT	CATREGPYSNQPQHF
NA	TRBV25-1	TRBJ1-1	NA	TGTGCCAGCTGCCTGTCCGCGGATATGAACACTGAAGCTTTCTTT	CASCLSADMNTEAFF
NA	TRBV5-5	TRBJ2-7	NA	TGTGCCAGCAGCTTGGCGCAGGCGCCCGAGCAGTACTTC	CASSLAQAPEQYF
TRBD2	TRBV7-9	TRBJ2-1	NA	TGTGCCAGCAGCAGTACGGGACTAGCCCCTGGGAATGAGCAGTTCTTC	CASSSTGLAPGNEQFF
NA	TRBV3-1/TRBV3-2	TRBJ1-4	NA	TGTGCCAGCAGCCAAGGACAGACCACTAATGAAAAACTGTTTTTT	CASSQGQTTNEKLFF
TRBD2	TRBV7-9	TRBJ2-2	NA	TGTGCCAGCAGCTTAGCGGGAGGGCCCACCGGGGAGCTGTTTTTT	CASSLAGGPTGELFF
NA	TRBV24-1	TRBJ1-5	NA	TGTGCCACCAGTGATCCCGATCAGCCCCAGCATTTT	CATSDPDQPQHF
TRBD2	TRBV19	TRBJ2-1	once	TGTGCCAGTAGCCGACTAGCGGGGGTAAATTACAATGAGCAGTTCTTC	CASSRLAGVNYNEQFF
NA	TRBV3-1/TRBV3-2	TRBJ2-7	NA	TGTGCCAGCGGCAGAACCTACGAGCAGTACTTC	CASGRTYEQYF
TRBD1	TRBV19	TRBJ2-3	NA	TGTGCCAGTAGTAGCCCCCCCTGGGACAGGGGTCAAGATACGCAGTATTTT	CASSSPPWDRGQDTQYF
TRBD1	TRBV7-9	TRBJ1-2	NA	TGTGCCAGCAGCTTAGACTTGGGACAGGGCCTCTATGGCTACACCTTC	CASSLDLGQGLYGYTF
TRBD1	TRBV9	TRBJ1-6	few	TGTGCCAGCAGCCCAACACAGGGGAGTTCCTATAATTCACCCCTCCACTTT	CASSPTQGSSYNSPLHF
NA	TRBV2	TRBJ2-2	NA	TGTGCCAGCAGTGCTGGGGGGGCGAGCACCGGGGAGCTGTTTTTT	CASSAGGASTGELFF
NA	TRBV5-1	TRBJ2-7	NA	TGCGCCAGCAGCTTGACACCGGGGGACAGTCGCTACGAGCAGTACTTC	CASSLTPGDSRYEQYF
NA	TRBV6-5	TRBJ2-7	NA	TGTGCCGCCGGACAGTCAGACTCCTACGAGCAGTACTTC	CAAGQSDSYEQYF
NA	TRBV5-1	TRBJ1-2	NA	TGCGCCAGCAGCCCAAACTCTCCAGGAATCTCTAACTATGGCTACACCTTC	CASSPNSPGISNYGYTF
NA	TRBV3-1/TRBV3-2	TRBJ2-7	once	TGTGCCAGCAGCCAAGCGTATAGACACGGGATGGGTCTGGGAGCCTACGAGCAGTACTTC	CASSQAYRHGMGLGAYEQYF
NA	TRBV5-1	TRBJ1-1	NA	TGCGCCAGCAGCTACGCAATACAGAAGAAGAACACTGAAGCTTTCTTT	CASSYAIQKKNTEAFF
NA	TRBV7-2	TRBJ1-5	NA	TGTGCCAGCAGCTTATTCCCACAGGGCAACAATCAGCCCCAGCATTTT	CASSLFPQGNNQPQHF
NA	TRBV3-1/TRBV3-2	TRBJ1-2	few	TGTGCCAGCAGCCAACAAAAGGGAGGTGGCTACACCTTC	CASSQQKGGGYTF
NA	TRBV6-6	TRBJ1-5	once	TGTGCCAGCAGTTCCGGGGGGACCAATCAGCCCCAGCATTTT	CASSSGGTNQPQHF
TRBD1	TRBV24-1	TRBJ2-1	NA	TGTGCCACCAGTCCTACGACAGGGTCGGGAAGTAGTGAGCAGTTCTTC	CATSPTTGSGSSEQFF
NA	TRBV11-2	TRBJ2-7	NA	TGTGCCAGCAGCTTATTATCCTTGAGGGCTCAGACTGTGGACGAGCAGTACTTC	CASSLLSLRAQTVDEQYF